Below, 4 T cell receptor beta chains from the same sample are listed, as sequenced in a study of graft-versus-host responses after intestinal transplantation. Data came from immunoSEQ multiplex PCR; TCRdb stores just in-frame clones and leaves some out. Seen here are approximately 86,000 clones, 85% to 95% observed once, and the top ten hold roughly 0.4%. Their recognized antigens are unknown. The sample consisted of unstimulated CD8+ T cells sorted from spleen or lymph node cells, taken before transplant. The source of these receptors is a human donor who was the organ donor for an intestinal transplant.

The chain combines TRBV5-8 with TRBJ2-3, with D possibly being TRBD2 (5 bases). In germline, CDR1 is SGHTS, CDR2 YDEGEE. The V end was cut by 5 bases, the J end by 5 bases, with 12 bases between. The CDR3 runs 13 residues. CDR3 coding DNA: TGTGCCAGCAGGGCCGGGGTGAGAGATACGCAGTATTTT. This sequence encodes CASRAGVRDTQYF.

In DNA, the CDR3 is TGTGCCAGCAGTTTCCGGGACAGGGGAAGCCAGCCCCAGCATTTT. Its protein is CASSFRDRGSQPQHF. The rearrangement uses TRBV28 and TRBJ1-5, with 10 bases lining up with TRBD1. From germline, CDR1 is MDHEN and CDR2 SYDVKM. The J segment lost 7 bases and the V segment lost 3 bases, leaving 6 bases of the junction unmatched. The CDR3 covers 15 residues.

The chain combines TRBV28 with TRBJ2-5, with D unresolved. Germline V gene data show CDR1 as MDHEN and CDR2 as SYDVKM. CDR3 length: 14 residues. V gave up 2 bases and J gave up 4 bases, with 11 bases separating them. The CDR3 loop is CASSLVAAIETQYF. CDR3 nucleotides: TGTGCCAGCAGTTTAGTGGCGGCTATAGAGACCCAGTACTTC. Full variable domain (rest looked up from reference TRBV28 and TRBJ2-5): DVKVTQSSRYLVKRTGEKVFLECVQDMDHENMFWYRQDPGLGLRLIYFSYDVKMKEKGDIPEGYSVSREKKERFSLILESASTNQTSMYLCASSLVAAIETQYFGPGTRLLVL.

The J gene is TRBJ2-3, the V gene TRBV9; 10 bases align to TRBD1. Germline CDR1 is SGDLS and CDR2 is YYNGEE. J gave up 2 bases and V 0 bases, and 3 bases lay outside the gene matches. The CDR3 runs 16 residues. The CDR3 here is CASSVVGTGVTDTQYF. CDR3 in DNA: TGTGCCAGCAGCGTAGTGGGGACAGGGGTCACAGATACGCAGTATTTT.